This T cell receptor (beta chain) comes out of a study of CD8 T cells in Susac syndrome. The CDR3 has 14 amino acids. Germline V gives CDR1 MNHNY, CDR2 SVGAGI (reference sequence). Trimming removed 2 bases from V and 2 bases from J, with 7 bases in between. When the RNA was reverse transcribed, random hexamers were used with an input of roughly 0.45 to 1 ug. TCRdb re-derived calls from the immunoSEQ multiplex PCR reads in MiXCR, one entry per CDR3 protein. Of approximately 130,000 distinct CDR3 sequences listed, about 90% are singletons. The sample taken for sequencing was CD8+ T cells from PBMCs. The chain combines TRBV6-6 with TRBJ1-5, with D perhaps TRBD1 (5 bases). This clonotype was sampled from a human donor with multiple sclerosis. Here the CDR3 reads CASSYRGGNQPQHF. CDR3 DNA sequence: TGTGCCAGCAGTTACAGGGGTGGCAATCAGCCCCAGCATTTT.